Listed below are T cell receptor beta chains from one sample, sequenced in a study of blood T cell repertoires in COVID-19. The data were produced by immunoSEQ multiplex PCR, yet TCRdb's version contains in-frame clones alone and is incomplete. The table records approximately 220,000 clones, about four fifths of them present only once. Sequencing was done on a sample of peripheral blood. These receptors were collected from a woman of 80 years or more with acute or convalescent COVID-19. CDR3s include the opening cysteine and the closing phenylalanine or tryptophan. D genes are given only for firm matches. Clone size is stated in some rows and not others, as once, few, many or a class when expanded.

D gene: TRBD1; clone size: .; V gene: TRBV24-1; J gene: TRBJ1-4; CDR3 length: 13; CDR3 DNA: TGTGCCACGGGGGACAGGGGAGATGAAAAACTGTTTTTT; CDR3 protein: CATGDRGDEKLFF
D gene: TRBD1; clone size: .; V gene: TRBV4-2; J gene: TRBJ1-2; CDR3 length: 16; CDR3 DNA: TGTGCCAGCAGCCAAGGGTTGGGACAGGGCGTCGGGGGCTACACCTTC; CDR3 protein: CASSQGLGQGVGGYTF
D gene: TRBD1; clone size: .; V gene: TRBV14; J gene: TRBJ2-7; CDR3 length: 14; CDR3 DNA: TGTGCCAGCAGCCACGGGACAGATAATTACGAGCAGTACTTC; CDR3 protein: CASSHGTDNYEQYF
D gene: TRBD1; clone size: .; V gene: TRBV7-2; J gene: TRBJ1-1; CDR3 length: 13; CDR3 DNA: TGTGCCAGCAGCGCGGCCGGGACAGTCGAAGCTTTCTTT; CDR3 protein: CASSAAGTVEAFF
D gene: TRBD2; clone size: once; V gene: TRBV28; J gene: TRBJ2-1; CDR3 length: 15; CDR3 DNA: TGTGCCAGCAGGCGAGCGGGAGGTCGTCTCAATGAGCAGTTCTTC; CDR3 protein: CASRRAGGRLNEQFF
D gene: .; clone size: once; V gene: TRBV7-2; J gene: TRBJ2-2; CDR3 length: 12; CDR3 DNA: TGTGCCAGCAGCTTAGGGCCGGGGGAGCTGTTTTTT; CDR3 protein: CASSLGPGELFF
D gene: .; clone size: .; V gene: TRBV27; J gene: TRBJ2-2; CDR3 length: 14; CDR3 DNA: TGTGCCAGCACGATGGGGAGAAACACCGGGGAGTTGTTTTTT; CDR3 protein: CASTMGRNTGELFF
D gene: .; clone size: once; V gene: TRBV6-5; J gene: TRBJ1-4; CDR3 length: 13; CDR3 DNA: TGTGCCACCCAAAAGGGGGCTAATGAAAAACTGTTTTTT; CDR3 protein: CATQKGANEKLFF
D gene: TRBD1; clone size: .; V gene: TRBV10-2; J gene: TRBJ1-3; CDR3 length: 14; CDR3 DNA: TGCGCCACCTCGGACAGGTCAACTGGAAACACCATATATTTT; CDR3 protein: CATSDRSTGNTIYF
D gene: TRBD1; clone size: few; V gene: TRBV5-6; J gene: TRBJ1-5; CDR3 length: 17; CDR3 DNA: TGTGCCAGCAGCCGCTGGACAGGGGAGGTTGGCAATCAGCCCCAGCATTTT; CDR3 protein: CASSRWTGEVGNQPQHF